The 4 T cell receptor beta chains in this list originate from one sample, sequenced in a study of blood T cell repertoires in COVID-19. Assay used: immunoSEQ multiplex PCR; TCRdb lists only in-frame clones, some missing. The sample records around 230,000 clones, approximately 82% being singletons. Sequenced sample: peripheral blood. The receptors derive from a woman in her 50s with acute or convalescent COVID-19.

This chain links TRBV5-4 with TRBJ2-3; 9 bases fit TRBD2. The germline gives CDR1 SGHNT, CDR2 YYREEE (reference sequence). CDR3 length equals 15 residues. The trim removed 1 base at V and 2 bases at J, leaving 2 bases unmatched. The CDR3 reads CASSLSGGHTDTQYF. CDR3 bases: TGTGCCAGCAGCTTGAGCGGGGGGCACACAGATACGCAGTATTTT.

This chain uses TRBV19 with TRBJ2-1, with 12 bases that match TRBD2. This CDR3 contains 18 residues. V lost 4 bases, J lost 8 bases, and 15 bases stayed unmatched. Germline V gene sequence: CDR1 LNHDA, CDR2 SQIVND (reference sequence). As DNA, the CDR3 is TGTGCCAGTAGTAAAGGCCCCCCGACTAGCGGGAGTTTATATGAGCAGTTCTTC. This gives the protein CASSKGPPTSGSLYEQFF.

J is TRBJ1-2 and V is TRBV19; 7 bases fit TRBD1. CDR3 length: 13 residues. Trimming took 6 bases from V and 2 from J; bases not matched to a gene: 3. Germline V gene lookup returns CDR1 LNHDA and CDR2 SQIVND (reference sequence). The CDR3 loop is CASSWDSNYGYTF. CDR3 in DNA: TGTGCCAGTAGCTGGGACAGCAACTATGGCTACACCTTC.

The chain carries TRBV6-5 and TRBJ2-1, with TRBD1 matching over 7 bases. J gave up 4 bases and V 10 bases, and 7 bases lay outside the gene matches. This CDR3 is 13 amino acids long. Germline V gene sequence: CDR1 MNHEY, CDR2 SVGAGI. CDR3 nucleotide sequence: TGTGCCACGAGGGGGACAGCTTACAATGAGCAGTTCTTC. It yields the protein CATRGTAYNEQFF.